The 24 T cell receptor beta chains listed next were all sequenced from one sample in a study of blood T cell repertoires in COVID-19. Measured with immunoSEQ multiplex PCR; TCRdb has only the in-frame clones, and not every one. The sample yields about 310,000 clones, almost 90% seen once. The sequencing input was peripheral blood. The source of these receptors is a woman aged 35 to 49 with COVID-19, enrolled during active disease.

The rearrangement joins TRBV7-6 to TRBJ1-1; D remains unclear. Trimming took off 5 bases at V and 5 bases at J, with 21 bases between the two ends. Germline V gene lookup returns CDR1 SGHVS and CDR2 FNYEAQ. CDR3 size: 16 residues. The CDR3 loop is CASSILPREGGTEAFF. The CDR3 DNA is TGTGCCAGCAGCATCCTCCCCCGGGAAGGAGGGACTGAAGCTTTCTTT.

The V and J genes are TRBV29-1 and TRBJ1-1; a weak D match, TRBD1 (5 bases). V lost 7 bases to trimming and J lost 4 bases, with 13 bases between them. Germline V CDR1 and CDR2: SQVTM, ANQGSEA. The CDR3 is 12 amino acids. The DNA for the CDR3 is TGCAGCGCTCGGTCAGGGCCCACTGAAGCTTTCTTT. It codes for CSARSGPTEAFF. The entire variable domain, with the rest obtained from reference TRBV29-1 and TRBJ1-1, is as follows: SAVISQKPSRDICQRGTSLTIQCQVDSQVTMMFWYRQQPGQSLTLIATANQGSEATYESGFVIDKFPISRPNLTFSTLTVSNMSPEDSSIYLCSARSGPTEAFFGQGTRLTVV.

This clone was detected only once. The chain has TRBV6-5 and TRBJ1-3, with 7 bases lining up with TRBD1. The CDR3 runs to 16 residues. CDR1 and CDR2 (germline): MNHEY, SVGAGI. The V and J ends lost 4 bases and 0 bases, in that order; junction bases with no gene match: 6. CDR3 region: CASSSTGASSGNTIYF. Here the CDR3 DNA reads TGTGCCAGCAGTTCCACAGGGGCTAGCTCTGGAAACACCATATATTTT.

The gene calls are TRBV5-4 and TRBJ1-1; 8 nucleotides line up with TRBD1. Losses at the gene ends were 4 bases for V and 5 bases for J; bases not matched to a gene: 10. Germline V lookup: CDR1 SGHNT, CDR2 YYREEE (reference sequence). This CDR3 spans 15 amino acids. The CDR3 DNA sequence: TGTGCCAGCAGCCCCGGGGACAGGTTAAGAACTGAAGCTTTCTTT. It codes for CASSPGDRLRTEAFF.

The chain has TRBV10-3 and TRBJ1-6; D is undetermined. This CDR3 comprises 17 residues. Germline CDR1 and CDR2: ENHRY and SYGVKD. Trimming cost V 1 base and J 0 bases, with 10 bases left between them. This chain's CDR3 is CAISELAPSSYNSPLHF. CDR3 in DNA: TGTGCCATCAGTGAGTTAGCCCCGAGCTCCTATAATTCACCCCTCCACTTT.

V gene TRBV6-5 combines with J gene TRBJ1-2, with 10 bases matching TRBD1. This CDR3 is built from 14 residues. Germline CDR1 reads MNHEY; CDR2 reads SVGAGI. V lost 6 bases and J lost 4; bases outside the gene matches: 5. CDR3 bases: TGTGCCAGCAGCACGGGACAGGGGTCCTATGGCTACACCTTC. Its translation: CASSTGQGSYGYTF.

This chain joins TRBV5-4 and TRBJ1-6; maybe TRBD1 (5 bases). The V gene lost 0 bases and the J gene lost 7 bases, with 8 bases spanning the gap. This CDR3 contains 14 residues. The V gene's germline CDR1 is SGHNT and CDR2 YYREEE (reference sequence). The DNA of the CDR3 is TGTGCCAGCAGCTTGGCCGGGGGAAATTCACCCCTCCACTTT. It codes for CASSLAGGNSPLHF.

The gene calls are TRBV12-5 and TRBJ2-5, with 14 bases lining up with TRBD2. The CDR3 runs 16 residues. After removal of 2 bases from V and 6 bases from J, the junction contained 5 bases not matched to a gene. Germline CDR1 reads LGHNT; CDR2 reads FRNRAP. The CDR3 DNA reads TGTGCTAGTGGTTTGCCGGGACTAGCGGGAGTAAAGACCCAGTACTTC. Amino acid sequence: CASGLPGLAGVKTQYF.

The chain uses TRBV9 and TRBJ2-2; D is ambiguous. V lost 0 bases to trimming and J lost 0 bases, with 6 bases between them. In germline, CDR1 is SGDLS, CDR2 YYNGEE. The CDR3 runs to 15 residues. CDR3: CASSVGAANTGELFF. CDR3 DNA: TGTGCCAGCAGCGTAGGAGCCGCGAACACCGGGGAGCTGTTTTTT.

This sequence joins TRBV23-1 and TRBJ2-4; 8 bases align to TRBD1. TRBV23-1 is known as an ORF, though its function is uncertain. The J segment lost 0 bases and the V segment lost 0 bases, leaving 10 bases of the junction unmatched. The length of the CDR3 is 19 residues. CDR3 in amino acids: CASSQSCWDRLIAKNIQYF. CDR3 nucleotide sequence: TGCGCCAGCAGTCAATCTTGTTGGGACAGGCTGATAGCCAAAAACATTCAGTACTTC.

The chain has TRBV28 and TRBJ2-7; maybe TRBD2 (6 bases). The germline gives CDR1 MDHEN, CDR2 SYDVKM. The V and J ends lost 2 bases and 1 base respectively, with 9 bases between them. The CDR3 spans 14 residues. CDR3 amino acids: CASSLSSGSYEQYF. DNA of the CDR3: TGTGCCAGCAGTTTAAGTAGCGGTTCCTACGAGCAGTACTTC.

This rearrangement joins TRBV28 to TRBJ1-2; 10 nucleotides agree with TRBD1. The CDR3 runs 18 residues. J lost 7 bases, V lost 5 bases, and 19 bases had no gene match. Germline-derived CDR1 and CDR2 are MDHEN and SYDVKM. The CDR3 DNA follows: TGTGCCAGCAGTCCCCTTGGAGACAGGGGGCCAGTCGTCAGTGGCTACACCTTC. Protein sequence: CASSPLGDRGPVVSGYTF.

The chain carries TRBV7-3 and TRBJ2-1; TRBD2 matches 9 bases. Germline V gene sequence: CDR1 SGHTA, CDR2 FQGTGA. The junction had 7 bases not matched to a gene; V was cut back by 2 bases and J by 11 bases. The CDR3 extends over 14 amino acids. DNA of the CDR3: TGTGCCAGCAGCTTAGTTGGCGGGGGGGCCCAGCAGTTCTTC. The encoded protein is CASSLVGGGAQQFF.

CDR3 amino acids: CASSPQPGLVNEQYF. DNA for the CDR3: TGTGCCAGCAGCCCCCAACCGGGACTAGTTAACGAGCAGTACTTC. The V and J genes are TRBV6-5 and TRBJ2-7; 8 positions agree with TRBD2. CDR1 MNHEY and CDR2 SVGAGI come from the germline V gene. The CDR3 runs 15 residues. J gave up 5 bases and V 6 bases, and 12 bases lay outside the gene matches.

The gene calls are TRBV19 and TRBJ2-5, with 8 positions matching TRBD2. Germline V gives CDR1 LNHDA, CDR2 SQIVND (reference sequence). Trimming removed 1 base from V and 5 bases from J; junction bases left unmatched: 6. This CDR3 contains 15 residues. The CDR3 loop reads CASSIGGTRGETQYF. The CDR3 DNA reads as TGTGCCAGTAGTATAGGAGGGACTAGGGGGGAGACCCAGTACTTC.

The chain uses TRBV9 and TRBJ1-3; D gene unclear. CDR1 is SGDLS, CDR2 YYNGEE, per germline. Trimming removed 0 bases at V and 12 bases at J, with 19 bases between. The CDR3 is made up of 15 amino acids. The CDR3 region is CASSVAQRRLTGIYF. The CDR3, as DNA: TGTGCCAGCAGCGTAGCCCAACGGAGGTTAACCGGCATATATTTT.

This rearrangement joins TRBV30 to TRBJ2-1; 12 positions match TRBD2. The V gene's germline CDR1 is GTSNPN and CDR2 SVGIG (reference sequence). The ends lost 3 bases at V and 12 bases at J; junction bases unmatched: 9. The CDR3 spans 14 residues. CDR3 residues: CAWRMTSGSGGQFF. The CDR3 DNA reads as TGTGCCTGGAGAATGACTAGCGGGAGTGGTGGGCAGTTCTTC.

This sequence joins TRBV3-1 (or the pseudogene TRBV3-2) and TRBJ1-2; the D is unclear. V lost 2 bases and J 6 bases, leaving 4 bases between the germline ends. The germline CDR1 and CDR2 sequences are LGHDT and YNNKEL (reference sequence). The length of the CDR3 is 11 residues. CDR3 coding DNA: TGTGCCAGCAGCCAACTCGATGGCTACACCTTC. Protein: CASSQLDGYTF.

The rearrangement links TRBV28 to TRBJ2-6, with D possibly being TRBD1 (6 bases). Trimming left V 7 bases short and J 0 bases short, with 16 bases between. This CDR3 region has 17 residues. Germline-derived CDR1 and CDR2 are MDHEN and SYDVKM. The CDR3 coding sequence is TGTGCCAGCAACCGAGCCAGGGGCACCTCTGGGGCCAACGTCCTGACTTTC. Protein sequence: CASNRARGTSGANVLTF. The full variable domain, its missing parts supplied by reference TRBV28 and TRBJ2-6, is DVKVTQSSRYLVKRTGEKVFLECVQDMDHENMFWYRQDPGLGLRLIYFSYDVKMKEKGDIPEGYSVSREKKERFSLILESASTNQTSMYLCASNRARGTSGANVLTFGAGSRLTVL.

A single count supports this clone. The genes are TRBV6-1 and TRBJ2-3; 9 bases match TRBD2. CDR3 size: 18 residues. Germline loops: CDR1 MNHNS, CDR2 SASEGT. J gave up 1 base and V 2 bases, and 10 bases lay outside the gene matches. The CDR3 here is CASSEPAGGWLGTDTQYF. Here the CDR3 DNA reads TGTGCCAGCAGTGAACCAGCGGGAGGCTGGCTAGGCACAGATACGCAGTATTTT.

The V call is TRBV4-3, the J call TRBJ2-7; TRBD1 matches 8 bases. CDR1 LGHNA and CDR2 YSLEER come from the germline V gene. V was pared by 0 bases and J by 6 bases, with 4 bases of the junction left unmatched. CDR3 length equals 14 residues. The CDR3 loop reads CASSQEFRGLEQYF. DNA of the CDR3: TGCGCCAGCAGCCAAGAGTTCAGGGGGCTCGAGCAGTACTTC.

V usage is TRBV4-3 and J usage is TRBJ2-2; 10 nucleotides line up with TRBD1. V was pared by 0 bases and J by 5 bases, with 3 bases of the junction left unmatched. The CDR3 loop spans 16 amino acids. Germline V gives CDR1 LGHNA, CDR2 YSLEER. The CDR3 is CASSQDRTGGTGELFF. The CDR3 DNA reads TGCGCCAGCAGCCAAGATCGGACAGGGGGGACCGGGGAGCTGTTTTTT.

The CDR3 reads CASSLAGEREQFF. The CDR3 DNA reads TGTGCCAGCAGCCTGGCGGGGGAACGGGAGCAGTTCTTC. The V and J genes are TRBV3-1 (or the pseudogene TRBV3-2) and TRBJ2-1; TRBD2 matches at 7 bases. The CDR3 is made up of 13 amino acids. Germline V gene data show CDR1 as LGHDT and CDR2 as YNNKEL (reference sequence). V shed 4 bases and J 10 bases; nucleotides not matched to a gene: 7.

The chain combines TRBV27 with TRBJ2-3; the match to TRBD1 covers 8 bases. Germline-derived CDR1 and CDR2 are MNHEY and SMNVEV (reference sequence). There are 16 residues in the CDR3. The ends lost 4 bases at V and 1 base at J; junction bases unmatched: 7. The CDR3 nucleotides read TGTGCCAGCAGTTCCCCGACAGGGGAAGGCACAGATACGCAGTATTTT. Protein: CASSSPTGEGTDTQYF.